One sample yielded the 5 T cell receptor beta chains listed below, sequenced in a study of T cells in Graves' hyperthyroidism and ophthalmopathy. Amplified TCR beta CDR3 regions came from RNA transcripts. The TCR CDR3 first-round RT-PCR relied on the HTBI primer set. TCRdb redid the calling of the multiplex PCR reads with MiXCR, one entry per CDR3 protein. The sample comprises a few hundred thousand distinct CDR3 sequences, around 17% of which are singletons, and roughly 55% rests with the top ten. Sequencing was done on a sample of blood. The receptors here all came from a woman aged 45-60 years with Graves' hyperthyroidism.

This clonotype occurred many times. DNA of the CDR3: TGCAGTGCTAGAGATCCTAGCGGGAGGGCCTGGGATGAGCAGTTCTTC. Protein product: CSARDPSGRAWDEQFF. The chain is built from TRBV20-1 and TRBJ2-1, with 12 bases aligning to TRBD2. This CDR3 has 16 residues. V trimming: 0 bases; J trimming: 8 bases; junction bases outside the gene matches: 8. Germline CDR1 is DFQATT and CDR2 is SNEGSKA (reference sequence).

V usage is TRBV5-1 and J usage is TRBJ1-5; D uncertain. The CDR3 sequence is 13 residues long. Trimming stripped 2 bases from V and 7 bases from J, with 10 bases between. The germline V gene encodes CDR1 SGHRS and CDR2 YFSETQ. The chain's CDR3 is CASSFRAGQPQHF. The CDR3 DNA sequence: TGCGCCAGCAGCTTTAGGGCAGGACAGCCCCAGCATTTT.

This clonotype has ten or more counts. This sequence joins TRBV19 and TRBJ2-5; a weak D match, TRBD2 (5 bases). The CDR3 spans 18 residues. Germline assignment: CDR1 LNHDA and CDR2 SQIVND (reference sequence). The V gene lost 5 bases and the J gene lost 3 bases, with 25 bases spanning the gap. The CDR3 loop is CASSASVSSRSTKETQYF. CDR3 sequence (DNA): TGTGCCAGTAGTGCATCGGTTTCGTCTCGATCGACTAAAGAGACCCAGTACTTC.

This clonotype was observed a few times. J is TRBJ2-1 and V is TRBV5-8; perhaps TRBD1 as D (5 bases). Trimming removed 2 bases at V and 4 bases at J, with 13 bases between. The germline gives CDR1 SGHTS, CDR2 YDEGEE. CDR3 length: 15 amino acids. This CDR3 reads CASSFSTQGYNEQFF. The CDR3 bases are TGTGCCAGCAGCTTTAGTACGCAGGGATACAATGAGCAGTTCTTC.

This clonotype was seen at least ten times. The rearrangement uses TRBV11-3 and TRBJ2-3, with D possibly being TRBD1 (5 bases). The germline V gene has CDR1 SGHNT and CDR2 YENEEA. The V end was cut by 5 bases, the J end by 0 bases, with 15 bases between. The CDR3 covers 16 residues. The CDR3 is CASSHGTTASTDTQYF. DNA of the CDR3: TGTGCCAGCAGCCATGGTACGACAGCCAGCACAGATACGCAGTATTTT.